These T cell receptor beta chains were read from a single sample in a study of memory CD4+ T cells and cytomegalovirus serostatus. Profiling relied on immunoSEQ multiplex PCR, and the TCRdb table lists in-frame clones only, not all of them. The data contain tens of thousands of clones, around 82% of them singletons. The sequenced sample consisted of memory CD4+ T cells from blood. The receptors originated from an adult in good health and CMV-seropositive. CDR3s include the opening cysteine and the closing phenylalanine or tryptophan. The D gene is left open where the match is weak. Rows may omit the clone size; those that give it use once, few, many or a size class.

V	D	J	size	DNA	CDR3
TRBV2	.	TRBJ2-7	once	TGTGCCAGCAGTACCGGACTGTACTACGAGCAGTACTTC	CASSTGLYYEQYF
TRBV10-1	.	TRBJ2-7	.	TGCGCCAGCAGTGACCACCGAGCCGAGCAGTACTTC	CASSDHRAEQYF
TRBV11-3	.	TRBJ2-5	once	TGTGCCAGCAGCCCCGACTCCGAAGAGACCCAGTACTTC	CASSPDSEETQYF
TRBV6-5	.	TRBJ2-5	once	TGTGCCAGTGTCGGCAGTCAAGAGACCCAGTACTTC	CASVGSQETQYF
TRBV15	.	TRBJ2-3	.	TGTGCCACCAGCAAGGGGACTCACGATTTCACAGATACGCAGTATTTT	CATSKGTHDFTDTQYF
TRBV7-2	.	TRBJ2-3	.	TGTGCCAGCAGCTTCTCCCAGGGGGGAGATACGCAGTATTTT	CASSFSQGGDTQYF
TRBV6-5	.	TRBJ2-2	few	TGTGCCAGCAGTCCCCGCCAGGGGCGAGCCGGGGAGCTGTTTTTT	CASSPRQGRAGELFF
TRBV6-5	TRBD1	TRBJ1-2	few	TGTGCCAGCAACGACAGGGCGGGTGGCTACACCTTC	CASNDRAGGYTF
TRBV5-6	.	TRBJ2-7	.	TGTGCCAGCAGCTTACTGGGACCCCTCTACGAGCAGTACTTC	CASSLLGPLYEQYF
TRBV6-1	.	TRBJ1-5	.	TGTGCCTCTGACCCCCGGGGCCTCCTCAATCAGCCCCAGCATTTT	CASDPRGLLNQPQHF
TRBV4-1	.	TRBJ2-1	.	TGCGCCAGCAGCCAACTAGCTAGTAGTGCAAACAATGAGCAGTTCTTC	CASSQLASSANNEQFF
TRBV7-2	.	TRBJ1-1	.	TGTGCCAGCAGCTTAGGGTGGCAGAAGAACACTGAAGCTTTCTTT	CASSLGWQKNTEAFF
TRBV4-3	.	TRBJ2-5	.	TGCGCCAGCAGCCAAGGGGGGCGAGGGGAGACCCAGTACTTC	CASSQGGRGETQYF
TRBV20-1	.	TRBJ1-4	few	TGCAGTGCTCAAGACGGTGAAAAACTGTTTTTT	CSAQDGEKLFF
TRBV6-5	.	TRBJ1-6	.	TGTGCCAGCAGTTACGGTGGGTGGGCGGATTCACCCCTCCACTTT	CASSYGGWADSPLHF
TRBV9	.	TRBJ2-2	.	TGTGCCAGCAGCGAGGGACCAACACCGAACACCGGGGAGCTGTTTTTT	CASSEGPTPNTGELFF
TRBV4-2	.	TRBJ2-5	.	TGTGCCAGCAGCCAGGGGCAGGGCCGAGAGACCCAGTACTTC	CASSQGQGRETQYF
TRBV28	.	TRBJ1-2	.	TGTGCCAGCAGTTTATTGAAGGTTGGCTACACCTTC	CASSLLKVGYTF
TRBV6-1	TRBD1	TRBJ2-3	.	TGTGCCAGCGCCAGGGACAGGGTAGTGAGAGATACGCAGTATTTT	CASARDRVVRDTQYF
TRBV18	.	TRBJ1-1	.	TGTGCCAGCTCACCATCTCAGAACACTGAAGCTTTCTTT	CASSPSQNTEAFF
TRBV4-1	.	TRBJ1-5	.	TGCGCCAGCAGTCCCCGGGAGGGTAATCAGCCCCAGCATTTT	CASSPREGNQPQHF
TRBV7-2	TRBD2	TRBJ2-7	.	TGTGCCAGCAGCTTCGGGGGGACCGCCGAGCAGTACTTC	CASSFGGTAEQYF
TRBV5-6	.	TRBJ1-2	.	TGTGCCACTCGCAAACTAATTAGTAATGGCTACACCTTC	CATRKLISNGYTF
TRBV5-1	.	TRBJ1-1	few	TGCGCCAGCAGCTTGAGGCAGCTAAGCGTTATGAACACTGAAGCTTTCTTT	CASSLRQLSVMNTEAFF
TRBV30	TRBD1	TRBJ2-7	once	TGTGCCTGGAGCGACCCGGGACAGGCGACCTACGAGCAGTACTTC	CAWSDPGQATYEQYF
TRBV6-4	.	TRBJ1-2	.	TGTGCCAGCAGTGAATCGTATGACGGATCGTCGGGGAGCGGCTACACCTTC	CASSESYDGSSGSGYTF
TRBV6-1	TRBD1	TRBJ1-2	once	TGTGCCAGCAAACTGCTCCAGGGGGAGGGAAATGGCTACACCTTC	CASKLLQGEGNGYTF
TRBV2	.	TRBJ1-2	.	TGTGCCAGCAGGTACTATGGCTACACCTTC	CASRYYGYTF
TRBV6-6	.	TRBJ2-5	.	TGTGCCAGCATGCAACAGGGAATGAAAGAGACCCAGTACTTC	CASMQQGMKETQYF
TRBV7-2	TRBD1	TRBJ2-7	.	TGTGCCAGCAGTTGGGACAGGGGCTCCTACGAGCAGTACTTC	CASSWDRGSYEQYF
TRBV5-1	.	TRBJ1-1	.	TGCGCCAGCAGCCTGATAGCAGGGCTGAACACTGAAGCTTTCTTT	CASSLIAGLNTEAFF
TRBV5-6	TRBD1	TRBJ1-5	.	TGTGCCAGCAGCTTGTGGACAGGTTATAGCAATCAGCCCCAGCATTTT	CASSLWTGYSNQPQHF
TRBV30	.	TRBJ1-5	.	TGTGCCTGGAGTAAGGGAACGAATCAGCCCCAGCATTTT	CAWSKGTNQPQHF
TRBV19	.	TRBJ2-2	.	TGTGCCAGTAGTATCTGGCCCGGGGAGCTGTTTTTT	CASSIWPGELFF
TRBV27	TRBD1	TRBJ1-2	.	TGTGCCAGCAGCCCGACGACAGGGAGGACCTATGGCTACACCTTC	CASSPTTGRTYGYTF
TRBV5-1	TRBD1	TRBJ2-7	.	TGCGCCAGCAGTGGGGGGACAGGGTTGAACTACGAGCAGTACTTC	CASSGGTGLNYEQYF
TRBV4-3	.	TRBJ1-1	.	TGCGCCAGCAGCCAAGATCTTTTCAGGGACACTGAAGCTTTCTTT	CASSQDLFRDTEAFF
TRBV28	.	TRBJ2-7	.	TGTGCCAGCAGTTTAGGGAGTTCCTACGAGCAGTACTTC	CASSLGSSYEQYF
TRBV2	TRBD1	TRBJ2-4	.	TGTGCCAGCATTTCCTCTAGGGGGCCCTCTGGGGGCATTCAGTACTTC	CASISSRGPSGGIQYF
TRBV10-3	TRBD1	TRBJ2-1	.	TGTGCCATCAGTGAGTCGAGACAGGGATCCCTCGGTGAGCAGTTCTTC	CAISESRQGSLGEQFF
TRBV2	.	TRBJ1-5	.	TGTGCCAGCAGTGAAACCATACACAATCAGCCCCAGCATTTT	CASSETIHNQPQHF
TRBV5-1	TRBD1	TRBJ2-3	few	TGCGCCAGCAGCTCCGACAGGGCCACAGATACGCAGTATTTT	CASSSDRATDTQYF
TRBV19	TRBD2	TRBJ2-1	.	TGTGCCAGTAGCAGCGGACTAGTAAGGCATGAGCAGTTCTTC	CASSSGLVRHEQFF
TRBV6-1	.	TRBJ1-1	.	TGTGCCAGCAGTGAGCCCTACGTCCCGAGGACTGAAGCTTTCTTT	CASSEPYVPRTEAFF
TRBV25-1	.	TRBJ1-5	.	TGTGCCAGCGGAGGGGGGACTCCTCATCAGCCCCAGCATTTT	CASGGGTPHQPQHF
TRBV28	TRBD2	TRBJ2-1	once	TGTGCCAGCAGTTTAGCGGGAGGGACCTACAATGAGCAGTTCTTC	CASSLAGGTYNEQFF